Each of the 32 T cell receptor beta chains below was sequenced from the same sample in a study of shared clonotypes between healthy human individuals. Clones were read by immunoSEQ multiplex PCR, and TCRdb kept only the in-frame ones, dropping some. Of approximately 700,000 clones listed, around 73% are singletons. The sample comprised memory CD4+ T cells sorted from blood. Documented subset: CD45RA-negative fraction. Receptors originate from a woman aged 30 to 39 in good health.

This clone was counted only a few times. The chain combines TRBV7-9 with TRBJ1-1; D is possibly TRBD1 (5 bases). The germline gives CDR1 SEHNR, CDR2 FQNEAQ (reference sequence). Trimming left V 6 bases short and J 5 bases short, with 13 bases between. CDR3 length: 13 residues. The chain's CDR3 is CASSYYGGTEAFF. The CDR3 coding sequence is TGTGCCAGCAGTTACTATGGGGGGACTGAAGCTTTCTTT.

The chain combines TRBV28 with TRBJ1-5; 8 bases align to TRBD1. Trimming cost V 2 bases and J 4 bases; bases outside gene matches: 1. The CDR3 contains 14 residues. The germline CDR1 and CDR2 sequences are MDHEN and SYDVKM. As DNA, the CDR3 is TGTGCCAGCAGTTTACACAGGGGGAATCAGCCCCAGCATTTT. Protein: CASSLHRGNQPQHF. Complete variable domain (other parts from reference TRBV28 and TRBJ1-5): DVKVTQSSRYLVKRTGEKVFLECVQDMDHENMFWYRQDPGLGLRLIYFSYDVKMKEKGDIPEGYSVSREKKERFSLILESASTNQTSMYLCASSLHRGNQPQHFGDGTRLSIL.

The genes are TRBV30 and TRBJ1-2, with D unresolved. Germline V CDR1 and CDR2: GTSNPN, SVGIG (reference sequence). V shed 3 bases and J shed 1 base, with 12 bases lying between them. The CDR3 covers 14 residues. The CDR3 nucleotides are TGTGCCTGGAGAGATTCAACAGTTAACTATGGCTACACCTTC. Translation gives CAWRDSTVNYGYTF. Combining the CDR3 with reference TRBV30 and TRBJ1-2 gives the whole variable domain SQTIHQWPATLVQPVGSPLSLECTVEGTSNPNLYWYRQAAGRGLQLLFYSVGIGQISSEVPQNLSASRPQDRQFILSSKKLLLSDSGFYLCAWRDSTVNYGYTFGSGTRLTVV.

The chain recombines TRBV9 with TRBJ2-1, with 9 bases lining up with TRBD2. The V gene end was trimmed by 0 bases and the J gene end by 9 bases; junction bases not matched to a gene: 16. The CDR3 consists of 18 residues. Germline V gives CDR1 SGDLS, CDR2 YYNGEE. CDR3 amino acids: CASSVASTSGPSRGEQFF. CDR3 sequence (DNA): TGTGCCAGCAGCGTAGCGTCGACTAGCGGCCCCTCACGGGGTGAGCAGTTCTTC. Using reference TRBV9 and TRBJ2-1 for the parts outside the CDR3, the full variable domain is DSGVTQTPKHLITATGQRVTLRCSPRSGDLSVYWYQQSLDQGLQFLIQYYNGEERAKGNILERFSAQQFPDLHSELNLSSLELGDSALYFCASSVASTSGPSRGEQFFGPGTRLTVL.

This chain joins TRBV19 and TRBJ2-1, with a weak D call TRBD2 (5 bases). Trimming removed 5 bases at V and 8 bases at J, with 28 bases between. Germline lookup yields CDR1 LNHDA and CDR2 SQIVND (reference sequence). This CDR3 region has 18 residues. CDR3 in DNA: TGTGCCAGTAGTGCTAAACTAGTCGGGCACTTAAAAAGGGATGAGCAGTTCTTC. It codes for CASSAKLVGHLKRDEQFF.

V gene TRBV28 combines with J gene TRBJ2-5; no reliable D call. The CDR3 loop spans 12 amino acids. Germline V gene data show CDR1 as MDHEN and CDR2 as SYDVKM. With 6 bases removed from V and 5 bases from J, the gap between germline ends came to 10 bases. CDR3 sequence reads: CASSSSFETQYF. The CDR3 coding sequence is TGTGCCAGCAGCTCTTCGTTTGAGACCCAGTACTTC.

V is TRBV20-1 and J is TRBJ2-5; a possible D gene is TRBD1 (6 bases). Trimming took off 6 bases at V and 5 bases at J, with 10 bases between the two ends. Germline V gives CDR1 DFQATT, CDR2 SNEGSKA (reference sequence). The CDR3 has 11 residues. Here the CDR3 DNA reads TGCAGTGCGATCACAGGGGAGACCCAGTACTTC. Its protein product is CSAITGETQYF.

The chain links TRBV7-3 to TRBJ2-5; the match to TRBD1 covers 8 bases. CDR1 and CDR2 from the germline V gene are SGHTA and FQGTGA. Trimming took 5 bases from V and 1 from J; bases not matched to a gene: 6. This CDR3 comprises 15 residues. CDR3 residues: CASSPGTGGQETQYF. CDR3 coding DNA: TGTGCCAGCAGCCCCGGGACAGGAGGCCAAGAGACCCAGTACTTC.

The chain joins TRBV6-1 to TRBJ2-7; unclear D gene. The length of the CDR3 is 13 residues. Trimming removed 7 bases from V and 3 bases from J, with 13 bases in between. Germline CDR1 reads MNHNS; CDR2 reads SASEGT. CDR3 bases: TGTGCCAGCACGAGGACCGGTATCTACGAGCAGTACTTC. It yields the protein CASTRTGIYEQYF.

This clone was found many times. The chain joins TRBV11-2 to TRBJ1-2; 9 bases agree with TRBD1. Per the germline V gene, CDR1 is SGHAT and CDR2 is FQNNGV. This CDR3 contains 13 residues. V was clipped by 4 bases and J by 4 bases; unmatched bases: 1. The CDR3 reads CASSSQGAYGYTF. The CDR3, as DNA: TGTGCCAGCAGCTCACAGGGGGCCTATGGCTACACCTTC.

This clone was seen just once. The V and J genes are TRBV7-8 and TRBJ2-1; no definite D call. V was clipped by 2 bases and J by 2 bases, with 7 bases between them. CDR1 SGHVS and CDR2 FQNEAQ come from the germline V gene. This CDR3 is 14 amino acids long. For the CDR3, the DNA is TGTGCCAGCAGCTTAACCGGGCCCTACAATGAGCAGTTCTTC. Protein sequence: CASSLTGPYNEQFF.

On this clone: This sample also contains other DNA sequences that code for the same CDR3. The chain is built from TRBV10-3 and TRBJ1-1; D is uncertain. The germline CDR1 and CDR2 sequences are ENHRY and SYGVKD. There are 13 residues in the CDR3. Trimming removed 4 bases at V and 2 bases at J, with 8 bases between. The CDR3 bases are TGTGCCATCAGTGTTAATCGCAACACTGAAGCTTTCTTT. Protein product: CAISVNRNTEAFF.

The rearrangement links TRBV7-9 to TRBJ1-3, with a possible D match to TRBD1 (6 bases). Per germline, CDR1 SEHNR and CDR2 FQNEAQ (reference sequence). Trimming took 5 bases from V and 0 from J, leaving 11 bases between them. The CDR3 extends over 15 amino acids. CDR3 residues: CASSPGTSSGNTIYF. CDR3 nucleotides: TGTGCCAGCAGCCCCGGGACAAGCTCTGGAAACACCATATATTTT.

The rearrangement links TRBV30 to TRBJ2-2, with 7 positions matching TRBD2. Germline V CDR1 and CDR2: GTSNPN, SVGIG (reference sequence). Germline trimming cut 2 bases from V and 5 bases from J; bases unmatched to any gene: 2. This CDR3 comprises 13 residues. This CDR3 reads CAWSKLATGELFF. The CDR3 bases are TGTGCCTGGAGTAAACTAGCGACCGGGGAGCTGTTTTTT.

The rearrangement joins TRBV7-9 to TRBJ1-2, with 8 bases that match TRBD1. Germline trimming cut 4 bases from V and 1 base from J; bases unmatched to any gene: 8. Germline CDR1 is SEHNR and CDR2 is FQNEAQ (reference sequence). There are 16 residues in the CDR3. Written as DNA, the CDR3 is TGTGCCAGCAGCTCCCCCCAGGGGGCGCTTAACTATGGCTACACCTTC. Protein product: CASSSPQGALNYGYTF.

The chain carries TRBV23-1 and TRBJ2-7; no definite D call. TRBV23-1 is annotated as an ORF whose role is uncertain. Deletions cut 3 bases from V and 3 bases from J, with 6 bases between. The length of the CDR3 is 12 residues. Here the CDR3 reads CASSHNCYEQYF. In DNA, the CDR3 is TGCGCCAGCAGTCATAACTGCTACGAGCAGTACTTC.

V and J are TRBV7-8 and TRBJ2-1; no clear D gene. The length of the CDR3 is 12 residues. Germline-derived CDR1 and CDR2 are SGHVS and FQNEAQ. V lost 5 bases and J 9 bases, leaving 11 bases between the germline ends. In DNA, the CDR3 is TGTGCCAGCAGCGCGAACTACGGTGAGCAGTTCTTC. It yields the protein CASSANYGEQFF.

This sequence joins TRBV5-1 and TRBJ2-7; D is uncertain. Trimming took 2 bases from V and 4 from J, leaving 7 bases between them. Germline CDR1 reads SGHRS; CDR2 reads YFSETQ. This CDR3 comprises 12 residues. The CDR3 sequence: CASSFWGYEQYF. CDR3 in DNA: TGCGCCAGCAGCTTTTGGGGTTACGAGCAGTACTTC.

V usage is TRBV6-1 and J usage is TRBJ2-3; 13 bases are a match to TRBD2. Germline V lookup: CDR1 MNHNS, CDR2 SASEGT. Trimming removed 5 bases from V and 6 bases from J; junction bases left unmatched: 5. CDR3 length: 15 residues. The CDR3 loop reads CASSRTSGSWDTQYF. For the CDR3, the DNA is TGTGCCAGCAGTAGGACTAGCGGGAGTTGGGATACGCAGTATTTT.

V usage is TRBV19 and J usage is TRBJ1-1, with D perhaps matching TRBD1 (6 bases). CDR1 LNHDA and CDR2 SQIVND come from the germline V gene (reference sequence). The CDR3 is 15 amino acids. Trimming stripped 7 bases from V and 3 bases from J, with 18 bases between. As DNA, the CDR3 is TGTGCCAGTAAGGCTCTGCGGGCAGGGGACACTGAAGCTTTCTTT. As protein: CASKALRAGDTEAFF.

On this clone: Distinct nucleotide sequences in the sample also encode this CDR3. The rearrangement uses TRBV28 and TRBJ2-7; D unresolved. Deletions cut 3 bases from V and 7 bases from J, with 7 bases between. Germline V gene sequence: CDR1 MDHEN, CDR2 SYDVKM. The CDR3 spans 11 residues. The CDR3 loop reads CASSLRFEQYF. The CDR3, as DNA: TGTGCCAGCAGTTTGAGGTTTGAGCAGTACTTC.

The gene calls are TRBV6-1 and TRBJ1-5, with 10 bases that match TRBD1. Germline V lookup: CDR1 MNHNS, CDR2 SASEGT. This CDR3 spans 16 amino acids. The V segment lost 4 bases and the J segment 11 bases; nucleotides outside the gene matches: 14. CDR3 DNA: TGTGCCAGCAGTGGCCCCGGGACAGGGGCCCTGTGGGCCCAGCATTTT. Its translation is CASSGPGTGALWAQHF.

V and J are TRBV5-5 and TRBJ2-3; 8 bases agree with TRBD2. Trimming at V came to 5 bases and at J to 4 bases, leaving 6 bases not matched to a gene. Germline loops: CDR1 SGHKS, CDR2 YYEKEE (reference sequence). The CDR3 totals 14 residues. The DNA of the CDR3 is TGTGCCAGCAGGAAGACTAGCGCTTCAGATACGCAGTATTTT. This encodes CASRKTSASDTQYF.

This clone was seen only a few times. This chain uses TRBV27 with TRBJ2-6, with 13 bases identical to TRBD2. The V and J ends lost 2 bases and 0 bases, in that order; junction bases with no gene match: 7. This CDR3 region has 20 residues. Germline-derived CDR1 and CDR2 are MNHEY and SMNVEV (reference sequence). For the CDR3, the DNA is TGTGCCAGCAGTTTACGTCCACTAGCGGGAGGGCCCTCTGGGGCCAACGTCCTGACTTTC. Amino acid sequence: CASSLRPLAGGPSGANVLTF.

This clone was seen only a few times. The chain couples TRBV11-2 to TRBJ1-1, with TRBD1 identical over 7 bases. V lost 2 bases, J lost 6 bases, and 6 bases stayed unmatched. CDR1 and CDR2 (germline): SGHAT, FQNNGV. This CDR3 is built from 14 residues. CDR3 in DNA: TGTGCCAGCAGCTTATCGAGGGGGCTCCCTGAAGCTTTCTTT. It yields the protein CASSLSRGLPEAFF.

The chain combines TRBV14 with TRBJ2-7; D ambiguous. The CDR3 spans 15 residues. With 2 bases removed from V and 0 bases from J, the gap between germline ends came to 11 bases. Germline values: CDR1 SGHDN, CDR2 FVKESK. Here the CDR3 reads CASSQLGLRSYEQYF. CDR3 DNA sequence: TGTGCCAGCAGCCAACTCGGTCTACGCTCCTACGAGCAGTACTTC.

The V gene is TRBV6-5, the J gene TRBJ1-1, with D perhaps matching TRBD1 (5 bases). Trimming pared 2 bases from V and 0 bases from J, leaving 10 bases between. The CDR3 sequence is 15 residues long. The germline V gene encodes CDR1 MNHEY and CDR2 SVGAGI. The CDR3 bases are TGTGCCAGCAGTTACGGGCCGGGGGTGAACACTGAAGCTTTCTTT. It translates to CASSYGPGVNTEAFF.

As regards this clone: Sequence at one end of the junction differs from germline and may be a read error. V usage is TRBV5-6 and J usage is TRBJ2-7; TRBD1 aligns across 7 bases. Germline CDR1 SGHDT, CDR2 YYEEEE. There are 12 residues in the CDR3. CDR3 DNA sequence: TGTGCCAGCAGCTTGGCGGCAGGGGGAGTTCACTTC. It codes for CASSLAAGGVHF.

This rearrangement joins TRBV1 to TRBJ1-4. TRBV1 constitutes a pseudogene. This CDR3 is built from 11 residues. The CDR3 reads CTSSWNEKLFF. The CDR3 DNA follows: TGCACCAGCAGCTGGAACGAAAAACTGTTTTTT.

The CDR3 DNA follows: TGTGCCTGGAGTGAGGGTAGCGGTTCCACAGATACGCAGTATTTT. Translating gives CAWSEGSGSTDTQYF. V usage is TRBV30 and J usage is TRBJ2-3; D possibly corresponds to TRBD2 (6 bases). V shed 1 base and J shed 2 bases, with 13 bases lying between them. CDR3 length: 15 amino acids. Germline lookup yields CDR1 GTSNPN and CDR2 SVGIG (reference sequence).

This clone showed up just a few times. The rearrangement uses TRBV29-1 and TRBJ2-5; TRBD1 aligns across 7 bases. Trimming took 6 bases from V and 2 from J; bases not matched to a gene: 6. The CDR3 is made up of 13 amino acids. In germline, CDR1 is SQVTM, CDR2 ANQGSEA. CDR3 amino acids: CSVDRDSQETQYF. The CDR3 DNA follows: TGCAGCGTCGACAGGGACAGTCAAGAGACCCAGTACTTC. The full variable domain, completed using reference TRBV29-1 and TRBJ2-5, is SAVISQKPSRDICQRGTSLTIQCQVDSQVTMMFWYRQQPGQSLTLIATANQGSEATYESGFVIDKFPISRPNLTFSTLTVSNMSPEDSSIYLCSVDRDSQETQYFGPGTRLLVL.

V usage is TRBV28 and J usage is TRBJ2-3; 10 bases line up with TRBD2. Germline-derived CDR1 and CDR2 are MDHEN and SYDVKM. This CDR3 comprises 16 residues. With V trimmed by 10 bases and J by 2 bases, 12 bases remained unmatched. The CDR3 loop reads CATRRAGGGTTDTQYF. CDR3 in DNA: TGTGCCACCAGGAGAGCGGGAGGGGGGACCACAGATACGCAGTATTTT.